A single sample gave rise to the 3 T cell receptor beta chains below, sequenced in a study of PD-1 blockade in classical Hodgkin lymphoma. Regarding time point: newly diagnosed, previously untreated cHL patient sample. Sequencing was performed with immunoSEQ multiplex PCR; in TCRdb, only in-frame clones are kept and a portion is missing. The sample lists around 43,000 clones; under 95% were seen once. Sequencing was carried out using peripheral blood mononuclear cells (PBMCs). The receptor set was obtained from a human donor with classical Hodgkin lymphoma.

The count of this clone is one. J is TRBJ1-2 and V is TRBV7-2; D is possibly TRBD1 (6 bases). V was shortened by 5 bases and J by 7 bases, with 14 bases between the two germline ends. Germline V gene sequence: CDR1 SGHTA, CDR2 FQGNSA. This CDR3 region has 13 residues. As DNA, the CDR3 is TGTGCCAGCAGCCGAGGGGGTAAGGGTGGCTACACCTTC. Translating gives CASSRGGKGGYTF.

The chain has TRBV5-1 and TRBJ1-2; D is possibly TRBD1 (5 bases). The CDR3 totals 14 residues. V was clipped by 0 bases and J by 4 bases, with 10 bases between them. The V gene's germline CDR1 is SGHRS and CDR2 YFSETQ. CDR3 sequence: CASSLDGTGYGYTF. The CDR3 nucleotides read TGCGCCAGCAGCTTGGATGGTACAGGCTATGGCTACACCTTC.

This clone was seen just once. This rearrangement joins TRBV5-4 to TRBJ2-7; D is unclear. V shed 0 bases and J shed 0 bases, with 10 bases lying between them. CDR3 length: 15 amino acids. Germline CDR1 is SGHNT and CDR2 is YYREEE (reference sequence). In DNA form, the CDR3 reads TGTGCCAGCAGCTTGGGACAAGTACCCTCCTACGAGCAGTACTTC. Translation gives CASSLGQVPSYEQYF.